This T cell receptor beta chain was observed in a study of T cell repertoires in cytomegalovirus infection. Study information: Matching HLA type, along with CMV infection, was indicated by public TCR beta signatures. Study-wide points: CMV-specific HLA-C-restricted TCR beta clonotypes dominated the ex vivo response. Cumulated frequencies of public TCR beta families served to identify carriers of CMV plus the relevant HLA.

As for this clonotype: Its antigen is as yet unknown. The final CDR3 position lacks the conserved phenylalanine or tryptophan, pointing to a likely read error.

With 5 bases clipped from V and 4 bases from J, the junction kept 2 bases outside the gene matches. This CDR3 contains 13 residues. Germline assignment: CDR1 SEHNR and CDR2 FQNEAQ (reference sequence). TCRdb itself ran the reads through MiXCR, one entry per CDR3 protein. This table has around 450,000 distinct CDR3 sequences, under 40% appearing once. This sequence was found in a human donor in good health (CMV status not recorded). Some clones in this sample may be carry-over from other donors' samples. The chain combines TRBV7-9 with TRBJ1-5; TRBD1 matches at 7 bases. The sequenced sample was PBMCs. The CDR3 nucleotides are TGTGCCAGCAGCAAGACAGGGAATCAGCCCCAGCATTAT. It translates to CASSKTGNQPQHY.